These T cell receptor beta chains were read from a single sample in a study of cytomegalovirus exposure and HLA in healthy donors. TCRdb's table, derived via immunoSEQ multiplex PCR, lists solely in-frame clones and lacks some. The sample has 160,000 or so clones; approximately 79% are singletons. Material for sequencing was PBMCs. These receptors were collected from a middle-aged woman in good health and CMV-seronegative. CDR3s include the opening cysteine and the closing phenylalanine or tryptophan. Fields, in order: J gene, clone size, D gene, V gene, CDR3 protein, CDR3 DNA. The D gene is left open where the match is weak. Only some rows state a clone size, as once, few, many or a class for expanded clones.

J: TRBJ2-7; size: .; D: TRBD1; V: TRBV28; CDR3: CASAQGQGIYEQYF; DNA: TGTGCCAGCGCCCAAGGACAGGGGATCTACGAGCAGTACTTC
J: TRBJ1-5; size: .; D: .; V: TRBV30; CDR3: CAWSQGVDQPQHF; DNA: TGTGCCTGGAGTCAAGGGGTTGATCAGCCCCAGCATTTT
J: TRBJ2-1; size: .; D: TRBD2; V: TRBV5-6; CDR3: CASSLPSGSLDEQFF; DNA: TGTGCCAGCAGCTTGCCCAGCGGGAGTCTTGATGAGCAGTTCTTC
J: TRBJ1-2; size: .; D: .; V: TRBV1; CDR3: CTSSHKGDTANYGYTF; DNA: TGCACCAGCAGCCATAAGGGAGACACCGCGAACTATGGCTACACCTTC
J: TRBJ1-6; size: .; D: .; V: TRBV6-1; CDR3: CASSEPLGTTPRPLHF; DNA: TGTGCCAGCAGTGAACCCCTGGGGACAACACCGAGGCCCCTCCACTTT
J: TRBJ1-6; size: .; D: TRBD1; V: TRBV11-3; CDR3: CASSLAGQFNSPLHF; DNA: TGTGCCAGCAGCTTAGCGGGACAGTTTAATTCACCCCTCCACTTT
J: TRBJ2-3; size: .; D: TRBD1; V: TRBV13; CDR3: CATGEQGDTDTQYF; DNA: TGTGCCACCGGTGAACAGGGGGACACAGATACGCAGTATTTT
J: TRBJ1-1; size: .; D: .; V: TRBV11-2; CDR3: CASSLGGANTEAFF; DNA: TGTGCCAGCAGCCTCGGAGGTGCGAACACTGAAGCTTTCTTT
J: TRBJ1-1; size: .; D: TRBD1; V: TRBV5-4; CDR3: CASSGTGLGTEAFF; DNA: TGTGCCAGCAGCGGGACAGGGTTGGGCACTGAAGCTTTCTTT
J: TRBJ1-5; size: few; D: TRBD1; V: TRBV2; CDR3: CASNGQVGQPQHF; DNA: TGTGCCAGCAATGGACAGGTCGGGCAGCCCCAGCATTTT
J: TRBJ1-2; size: .; D: .; V: TRBV21-1; CDR3: CASSKAGTDYGYTF; DNA: TGTGCCAGCAGCAAAGCCGGGACAGACTATGGCTACACCTTC
J: TRBJ2-3; size: few; D: .; V: TRBV4-3; CDR3: CASSRSWAGTDTQYF; DNA: TGCGCCAGCAGCCGTTCGTGGGCTGGAACAGATACGCAGTATTTT
J: TRBJ2-5; size: .; D: TRBD2; V: TRBV5-4; CDR3: CASSPPGGGIWKTQYF; DNA: TGTGCCAGCAGCCCCCCGGGGGGGGGCATATGGAAGACCCAGTACTTC
J: TRBJ2-7; size: .; D: TRBD2; V: TRBV28; CDR3: CASSLTSGSTTGEQYF; DNA: TGTGCCAGCAGCCTGACTAGCGGGAGTACAACTGGCGAGCAGTACTTC
J: TRBJ2-7; size: .; D: TRBD1; V: TRBV7-8; CDR3: CASSPQRGGVYEQYF; DNA: TGTGCCAGCAGTCCGCAGAGAGGGGGCGTCTACGAGCAGTACTTC
J: TRBJ1-2; size: .; D: .; V: TRBV6-5; CDR3: CASSTPRTGRYGYTF; DNA: TGTGCCAGCAGTACCCCCCGGACGGGAAGATATGGCTACACCTTC
J: TRBJ2-7; size: .; D: TRBD1; V: TRBV29-1; CDR3: CSVAPARGLEQYF; DNA: TGCAGCGTTGCTCCTGCAAGGGGGCTCGAGCAGTACTTC
J: TRBJ1-1; size: .; D: TRBD1; V: TRBV6-5; CDR3: CASSSPIRQGLLGAFF; DNA: TGTGCCAGCAGTTCTCCCATTAGACAGGGCCTACTTGGAGCTTTCTTT
J: TRBJ1-1; size: .; D: .; V: TRBV5-6; CDR3: CASSPRILNTEAFF; DNA: TGTGCCAGCAGCCCGAGGATTCTGAACACTGAAGCTTTCTTT
J: TRBJ2-7; size: .; D: TRBD1; V: TRBV23-1; CDR3: CASSQSWDRKSYEQYF; DNA: TGCGCCAGCAGTCAATCTTGGGACAGAAAAAGCTACGAGCAGTACTTC
J: TRBJ2-3; size: .; D: .; V: TRBV9; CDR3: CASSSGGAGYTDTQYF; DNA: TGTGCCAGCAGCTCCGGTGGAGCGGGTTACACAGATACGCAGTATTTT
J: TRBJ1-4; size: few; D: .; V: TRBV20-1; CDR3: CSVLASEKLFF; DNA: TGCAGTGTTCTGGCCAGTGAAAAACTGTTTTTT
J: TRBJ2-1; size: .; D: .; V: TRBV7-9; CDR3: CASIPGRGDNEQFF; DNA: TGTGCCAGCATCCCCGGGCGGGGAGACAATGAGCAGTTCTTC
J: TRBJ1-2; size: once; D: TRBD1; V: TRBV19; CDR3: CASSIGIRQGLAYGYTF; DNA: TGTGCCAGTAGTATCGGGATAAGACAGGGATTGGCCTATGGCTACACCTTC
J: TRBJ1-6; size: .; D: .; V: TRBV4-1; CDR3: CASSQESMVPLHF; DNA: TGCGCCAGCAGCCAAGAGAGTATGGTTCCCCTCCACTTT
J: TRBJ2-5; size: .; D: TRBD2; V: TRBV5-1; CDR3: CASSLAAGGLQETQYF; DNA: TGCGCCAGCAGCTTGGCAGCGGGAGGCCTTCAAGAGACCCAGTACTTC
J: TRBJ2-5; size: once; D: .; V: TRBV7-7; CDR3: CASSLGFQGWETQYF; DNA: TGTGCTAGCAGCTTAGGGTTCCAGGGGTGGGAGACCCAGTACTTC
J: TRBJ1-1; size: .; D: .; V: TRBV7-2; CDR3: CASSSRRATSNTEAFF; DNA: TGTGCCAGCAGCTCTCGGAGGGCAACCTCGAACACTGAAGCTTTCTTT
J: TRBJ1-2; size: .; D: TRBD1; V: TRBV30; CDR3: CAWSGGQAIRGYTF; DNA: TGTGCCTGGAGTGGGGGACAGGCAATCAGGGGCTACACCTTC
J: TRBJ2-7; size: .; D: .; V: TRBV6-5; CDR3: CATTRGYEQYF; DNA: TGTGCCACCACTAGAGGGTACGAGCAGTACTTC
J: TRBJ2-7; size: .; D: .; V: TRBV28; CDR3: CASSLGLGEQYF; DNA: TGTGCCAGCAGCCTGGGACTGGGAGAGCAGTACTTC
J: TRBJ1-2; size: .; D: TRBD1; V: TRBV9; CDR3: CASSVEQGYSNYGYTF; DNA: TGTGCCAGCAGCGTGGAACAGGGGTACTCTAACTATGGCTACACCTTC
J: TRBJ1-5; size: .; D: TRBD1; V: TRBV7-8; CDR3: CASSLGQGAINQPQHF; DNA: TGTGCCAGCAGCCTCGGACAGGGGGCGATAAATCAGCCCCAGCATTTT
J: TRBJ1-5; size: .; D: TRBD1; V: TRBV7-2; CDR3: CASRLDRVGSNQPQHF; DNA: TGTGCCAGCAGGCTAGACAGGGTTGGCAGCAATCAGCCCCAGCATTTT
J: TRBJ1-2; size: .; D: .; V: TRBV5-6; CDR3: CASSSSGDRGYGYTF; DNA: TGTGCCAGCAGCTCCTCTGGGGATAGGGGCTATGGCTACACCTTC
J: TRBJ2-5; size: .; D: .; V: TRBV27; CDR3: CASSLRRETQYF; DNA: TGTGCCAGCAGTTTAAGGAGGGAGACCCAGTACTTC
J: TRBJ1-1; size: .; D: .; V: TRBV5-4; CDR3: CASSLGIRDTEAFF; DNA: TGTGCCAGCAGCTTGGGTATTCGGGATACTGAAGCTTTCTTT
J: TRBJ1-1; size: .; D: .; V: TRBV18; CDR3: CASSPGPRTEAFF; DNA: TGTGCCAGCTCACCAGGCCCGAGGACTGAAGCTTTCTTT
J: TRBJ2-1; size: once; D: .; V: TRBV9; CDR3: CASSVGGRGGNEQFF; DNA: TGTGCCAGCAGCGTAGGGGGAAGAGGGGGCAATGAGCAGTTCTTC
J: TRBJ1-4; size: .; D: .; V: TRBV28; CDR3: CASSSAATGLNEKLFF; DNA: TGTGCCAGCAGTTCCGCCGCAACAGGGCTTAATGAAAAACTGTTTTTT
J: TRBJ2-2; size: .; D: .; V: TRBV15; CDR3: CATSRDRRGIGTGELFF; DNA: TGTGCCACCAGCAGAGATCGGAGGGGAATAGGGACCGGGGAGCTGTTTTTT
J: TRBJ2-1; size: .; D: TRBD2; V: TRBV10-1; CDR3: CASQPGTSSYNEQFF; DNA: TGCGCCAGCCAGCCCGGGACTAGCTCCTACAATGAGCAGTTCTTC
J: TRBJ2-2; size: .; D: TRBD2; V: TRBV7-8; CDR3: CASSFYQREASGELFF; DNA: TGTGCCAGCAGCTTTTACCAGCGGGAGGCCTCCGGGGAGCTGTTTTTT
J: TRBJ2-7; size: .; D: .; V: TRBV12-5; CDR3: CASGLGSGGSYEQYF; DNA: TGTGCTAGTGGTTTAGGGTCCGGGGGCTCCTACGAGCAGTACTTC
J: TRBJ2-3; size: .; D: TRBD2; V: TRBV6-5; CDR3: CASSRLAGGSDTQYF; DNA: TGTGCCAGCAGTAGACTAGCGGGAGGGTCAGATACGCAGTATTTT
J: TRBJ2-5; size: .; D: TRBD2; V: TRBV7-2; CDR3: CASSTGGRLQETQYF; DNA: TGTGCCAGCAGCACGGGGGGACGGTTACAAGAGACCCAGTACTTC
J: TRBJ2-1; size: .; D: TRBD2; V: TRBV13; CDR3: CASSFGGGGHNEQFF; DNA: TGTGCCAGCAGCTTCGGCGGGGGGGGACACAATGAGCAGTTCTTC
J: TRBJ1-5; size: once; D: .; V: TRBV7-8; CDR3: CASSLVDTVNQPQHF; DNA: TGTGCCAGCAGCTTAGTCGACACAGTCAATCAGCCCCAGCATTTT
J: TRBJ1-1; size: .; D: TRBD1; V: TRBV19; CDR3: CASSIRQGGSLNTEAFF; DNA: TGTGCCAGTAGTATCCGACAGGGGGGAAGCTTGAACACTGAAGCTTTCTTT
J: TRBJ1-2; size: .; D: .; V: TRBV2; CDR3: CASSEPFGRENYGYTF; DNA: TGTGCCAGCAGTGAGCCGTTTGGACGGGAGAACTATGGCTACACCTTC
J: TRBJ2-5; size: once; D: .; V: TRBV5-4; CDR3: CASSLAFTGSKGETQYF; DNA: TGTGCCAGCAGCTTGGCTTTCACAGGCTCTAAAGGGGAGACCCAGTACTTC
J: TRBJ2-1; size: .; D: TRBD1; V: TRBV5-4; CDR3: CASSLGSLTGGNEQFF; DNA: TGTGCCAGCAGCTTGGGGAGCTTGACAGGGGGCAATGAGCAGTTCTTC
J: TRBJ2-5; size: .; D: TRBD2; V: TRBV5-1; CDR3: CASSLARTSGSGQTQYF; DNA: TGCGCCAGCAGCTTGGCAAGGACTAGCGGGAGCGGCCAGACCCAGTACTTC
J: TRBJ2-7; size: .; D: .; V: TRBV21-1; CDR3: CASSALPGPSSYEQYF; DNA: TGTGCCAGCAGCGCGCTACCGGGTCCTAGCTCCTACGAGCAGTACTTC
J: TRBJ1-1; size: .; D: .; V: TRBV9; CDR3: CASSVGPGNTEAFF; DNA: TGTGCCAGCAGCGTAGGGCCAGGGAACACTGAAGCTTTCTTT
J: TRBJ2-3; size: .; D: .; V: TRBV7-3; CDR3: CASSRGLFQGTDTQYF; DNA: TGTGCCAGCAGCCGGGGACTTTTCCAGGGCACAGATACGCAGTATTTT
J: TRBJ1-1; size: .; D: .; V: TRBV11-3; CDR3: CASSEQRGMNTEAFF; DNA: TGTGCCAGCAGCGAGCAACGGGGGATGAACACTGAAGCTTTCTTT
J: TRBJ2-6; size: .; D: .; V: TRBV9; CDR3: CASSLTGSGANVLTF; DNA: TGTGCCAGCAGCTTAACAGGGTCCGGGGCCAACGTCCTGACTTTC